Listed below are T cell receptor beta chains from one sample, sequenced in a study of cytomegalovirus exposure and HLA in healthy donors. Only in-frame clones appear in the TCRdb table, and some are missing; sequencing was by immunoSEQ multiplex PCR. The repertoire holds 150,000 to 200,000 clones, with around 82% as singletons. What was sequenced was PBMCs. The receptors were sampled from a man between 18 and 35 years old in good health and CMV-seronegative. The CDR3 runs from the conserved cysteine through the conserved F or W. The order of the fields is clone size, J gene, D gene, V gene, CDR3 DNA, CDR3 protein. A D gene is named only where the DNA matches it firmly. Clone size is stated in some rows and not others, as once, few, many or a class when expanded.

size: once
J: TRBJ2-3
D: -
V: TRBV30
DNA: TGTGCCTCCAAAGGGGGGGGCGGGGGCACAGATACGCAGTATTTT
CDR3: CASKGGGGGTDTQYF

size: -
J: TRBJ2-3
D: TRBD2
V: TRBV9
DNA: TGTGCCAGCAGCCCCGCGGGGGGGGAGAGCACAGATACGCAGTATTTT
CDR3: CASSPAGGESTDTQYF

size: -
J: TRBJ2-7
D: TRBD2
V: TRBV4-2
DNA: TGTGCCAGCAGCCAAGATTCTAGCGGGAGCTACGAGCAGTACTTC
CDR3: CASSQDSSGSYEQYF

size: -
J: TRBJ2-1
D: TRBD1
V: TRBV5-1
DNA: TGCGCCAGCAGCTTCCGGACAGGGGGAAATGAGCAGTTCTTC
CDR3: CASSFRTGGNEQFF

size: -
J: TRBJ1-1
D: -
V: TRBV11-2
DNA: TGTGCCAGCAGCATTCGACAGTTTGAAGCTTTCTTT
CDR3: CASSIRQFEAFF

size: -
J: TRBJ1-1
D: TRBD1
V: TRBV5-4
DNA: TGTGCCAGCAGCCCCCGGACAGGGAACACTGAAGCTTTCTTT
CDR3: CASSPRTGNTEAFF

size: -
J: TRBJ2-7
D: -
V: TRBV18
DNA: TGTGCCAGCTCACCACAGTCCAGCTACGAGCAGTACTTC
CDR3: CASSPQSSYEQYF

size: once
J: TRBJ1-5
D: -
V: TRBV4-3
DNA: TGCGCCAGCAGCCAAGTTTTGGGCAGGGGCGATCAGCCCCAGCATTTT
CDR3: CASSQVLGRGDQPQHF

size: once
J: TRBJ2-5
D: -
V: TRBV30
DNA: TGTGCCTGGAGTCCGGGACTCTGGGAGACCCAGTACTTC
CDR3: CAWSPGLWETQYF

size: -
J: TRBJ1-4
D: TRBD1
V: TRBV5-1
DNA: TGCGCCAGCAGCCAGGGTACGGGACAGCAGAATGAAAAACTGTTTTTT
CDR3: CASSQGTGQQNEKLFF

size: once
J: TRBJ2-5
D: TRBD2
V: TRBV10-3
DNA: TGTGCCATCAGTGAAACAGCGGGAGGGGGGACCCAGTACTTC
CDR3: CAISETAGGGTQYF

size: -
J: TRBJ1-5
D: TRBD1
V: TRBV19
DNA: TGTGCCAGTAACATGGACAGGGGGCTAGGTCAGCCCCAGCATTTT
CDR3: CASNMDRGLGQPQHF

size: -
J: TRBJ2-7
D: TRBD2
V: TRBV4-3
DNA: TGCGCCAGCAGCCAAGATTGGGCCGGACTAGCACTAGACTACGAGCAGTACTTC
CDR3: CASSQDWAGLALDYEQYF

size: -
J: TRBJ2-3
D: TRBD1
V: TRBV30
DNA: TGTGCCTGGGGTTCAGGACAGGGGATGGTAGATACGCAGTATTTT
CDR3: CAWGSGQGMVDTQYF

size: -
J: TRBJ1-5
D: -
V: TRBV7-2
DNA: TGTGCCAGCCAAACAGAGCATAGCAATCAGCCCCAGCATTTT
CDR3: CASQTEHSNQPQHF

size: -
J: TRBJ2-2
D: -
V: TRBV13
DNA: TGTGCCAGCACTCCCTGGTCAATCGGGGCAGGGGATTTCTCCGGGGAGCTGTTTTTT
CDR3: CASTPWSIGAGDFSGELFF

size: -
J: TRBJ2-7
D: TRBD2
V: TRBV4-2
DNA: TGTGCCAGCAGCCAAGAGCTTGCGAGCGGGAGTAGCTCCTACGAGCAGTACTTC
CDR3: CASSQELASGSSSYEQYF

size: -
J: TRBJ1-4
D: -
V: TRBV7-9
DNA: TGTGCCAGCAGCTTAGCTTCGGGGTGGGAGGAAAAACTGTTTTTT
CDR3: CASSLASGWEEKLFF

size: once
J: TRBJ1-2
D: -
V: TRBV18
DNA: TGTGCCAGCTCACCCCAGGACTATGGCTACACCTTC
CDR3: CASSPQDYGYTF

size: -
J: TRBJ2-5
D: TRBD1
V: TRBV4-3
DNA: TGCGCCAGCAGCCAAGGGGACAGGACGCAAGAGACCCAGTACTTC
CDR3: CASSQGDRTQETQYF

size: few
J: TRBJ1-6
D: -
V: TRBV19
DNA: TGTGCCAGTGGCCCCAGGGCAGAGTCACCCCTCCACTTT
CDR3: CASGPRAESPLHF

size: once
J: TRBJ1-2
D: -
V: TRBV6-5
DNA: TGTGCCAGCAGTAGGACAGCAGCCCACTATGGCTACACCTTC
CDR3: CASSRTAAHYGYTF

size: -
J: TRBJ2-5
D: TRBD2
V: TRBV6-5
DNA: TGTGCCAGCAGGAGCGGGGGAGAGACCCAGTACTTC
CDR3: CASRSGGETQYF

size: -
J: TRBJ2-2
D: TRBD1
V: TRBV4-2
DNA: TGTGCCAGCAGCCAAACCGGGACAGCCGGCACCGGGGAGCTGTTTTTT
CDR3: CASSQTGTAGTGELFF

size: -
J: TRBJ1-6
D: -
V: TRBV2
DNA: TGTGCCAGCAGCCTCAGGCCCCCATTCGGCTCCTATAATTCACCCCTCCACTTT
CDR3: CASSLRPPFGSYNSPLHF

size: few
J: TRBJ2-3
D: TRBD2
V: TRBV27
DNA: TGTGCCAGCAGTTATTCGTTTAATAATCTAGCTAGCGGGCCGACAGATACGCAGTATTTT
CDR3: CASSYSFNNLASGPTDTQYF

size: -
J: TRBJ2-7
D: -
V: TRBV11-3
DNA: TGTGCCAGCAGCTTATTGCAGGGCGGCGAGCAGTACTTC
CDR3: CASSLLQGGEQYF

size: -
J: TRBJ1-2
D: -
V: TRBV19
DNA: TGTGCCAGTAACCAGGGGCGGCGCTATGGCTACACCTTC
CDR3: CASNQGRRYGYTF

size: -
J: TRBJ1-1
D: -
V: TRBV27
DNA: TGTGCCAGCAGGCCGGGCTCCAAAGGGGCCACTGAAGCTTTCTTT
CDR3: CASRPGSKGATEAFF

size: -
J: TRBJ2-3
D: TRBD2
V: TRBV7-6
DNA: TGTGCCAGCAGCACCATAAGGCGGGGGGAAGGCACAGATACGCAGTATTTT
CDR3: CASSTIRRGEGTDTQYF

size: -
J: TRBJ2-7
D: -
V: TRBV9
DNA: TGTGCCAGCAGCCCCAGAACAGGGATTATCTCCTACGAGCAGTACTTC
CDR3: CASSPRTGIISYEQYF

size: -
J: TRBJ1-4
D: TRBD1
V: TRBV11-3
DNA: TGTGCCAGCCTTTCTACCAGGACAGGGTTTAATGAAAAACTGTTTTTT
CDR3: CASLSTRTGFNEKLFF

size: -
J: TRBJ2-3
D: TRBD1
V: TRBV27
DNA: TGTGCCAGCAGTAGGGGGCGTGGAGATACGCAGTATTTT
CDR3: CASSRGRGDTQYF

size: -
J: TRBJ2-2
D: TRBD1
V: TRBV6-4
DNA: TGTGCCACCCAACATGGGGGGACAGGGTCGACCGGGGAGCTGTTTTTT
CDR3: CATQHGGTGSTGELFF